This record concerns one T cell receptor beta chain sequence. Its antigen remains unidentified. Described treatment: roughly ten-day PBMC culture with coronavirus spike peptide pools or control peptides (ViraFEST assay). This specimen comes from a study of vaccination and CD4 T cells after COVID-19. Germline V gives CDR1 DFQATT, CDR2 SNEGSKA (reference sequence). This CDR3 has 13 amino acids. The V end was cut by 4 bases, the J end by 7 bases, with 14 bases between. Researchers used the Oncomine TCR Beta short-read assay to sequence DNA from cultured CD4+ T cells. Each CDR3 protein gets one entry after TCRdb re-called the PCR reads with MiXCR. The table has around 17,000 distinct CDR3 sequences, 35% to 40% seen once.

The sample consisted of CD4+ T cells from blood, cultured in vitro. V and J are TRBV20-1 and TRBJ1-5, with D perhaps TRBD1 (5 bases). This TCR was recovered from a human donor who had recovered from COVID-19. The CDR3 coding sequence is TGCAGTGCTATCCAGGGTGGGGGACAGCCCCAGCATTTT. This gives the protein CSAIQGGGQPQHF.